This note documents a single T cell receptor beta chain sequence. The table lists this clonotype with many counts. The target of this receptor is not known. Base quality data are lacking; no much larger clone is found one base away. CDR1 and CDR2 are drawn from the germline V gene: MDHEN, SYDVKM. The germline V and J ends show losses of 5 bases and 2 bases respectively, and no gene match explains 9 bases of the junction. Measured from the cysteine to the phenylalanine, the CDR3 is 15 residues long. Only the CDR3 part of the read is kept: 45 bases, read in frame from the first base. This sample was taken from a study of T cells in Graves' hyperthyroidism and ophthalmopathy (dated by TCRdb to between 2018 and 2021). At the level of the whole study: Peripheral blood samples were taken at initial diagnosis, before any treatment was given. According to the paper, TCR Vbeta CDR3 sequencing was carried out on 135 peripheral blood samples, which came from 40 to 45 ophthalmopathy, around 74 hyperthyroidism and about 17 progressor patients. The 100 or so discovery patients were randomly split 7:3 into training and test sets. Prospective prediction of ophthalmopathy was tested in an independent validation cohort of 18 to 20 hyperthyroidism patients and 17 patients who later progressed to ophthalmopathy. TCR V-J signatures able to tell the groups apart were searched for in a discovery cohort of some 97 patients, of whom roughly 42 had Graves' ophthalmopathy and 55 to 60 had stable Graves' hyperthyroidism. Following sampling, methimazole starting at 30 mg daily was given to hyperthyroidism patients, and high-dose intravenous methylprednisolone was given to ophthalmopathy patients. Thyroid tissue and blood T-cell repertoires from six or seven Graves' hyperthyroidism patients were also compared in the study. Results the study describes overall, beyond this receptor: Sample size was not statistically predetermined, and investigators were not blinded to group allocation. During validation, the model predicted progression to ophthalmopathy a median of roughly six months ahead of onset, with just under 71% sensitivity and 72.22% specificity. Most expanded thyroid clonotypes (frequency above 0.001) were also detected in blood, a finding suggesting that blood repertoires may reflect thyroid immune responses. In cross-validation, a model built on a 13 V-J signature told ophthalmopathy apart from stable hyperthyroidism with 85% to 90% sensitivity and roughly 81% specificity, and in testing the same model reached 80%/75%.

Ophthalmopathy patients had moderately to severely active disease, with a Clinical Activity Score of 3 or more, a NOSPECS grade of 4 or more, and a disease duration of less than 3 months. Any patient with an uncontrolled infection, another autoimmune disease, pregnancy or lactation was excluded. Diagnoses were based on clinical symptoms, serum thyroxine and TRAb, thyroid ultrasound and orbital computed tomography. PBMCs were isolated from approximately 10 ml of fresh peripheral blood by Ficoll-Paque density gradient centrifugation. Trizol reagent was used to extract total RNA, and RNA quality was then checked on an Agilent 2100 Bioanalyzer. The TCR beta CDR3 regions were amplified from RNA transcripts. A first-round RT-PCR of the TCR CDR3 used the HTBI primer set with the Qiagen OneStep RT-PCR kit. Libraries were constructed in a second round of multiplex PCR, after which size selection and purification were carried out. The libraries were sequenced on an Illumina HiSeq2000 using paired-end 100 bp reads. Processing in the source paper ran as follows. SOAPnuke was used to process the raw data, removing reads that contained adapters or uncalled bases, had a mean Phred below 15, or lacked an exact match to the constant primer or identifier. High-quality paired reads were merged using COPE v1.2.5, and each unique nucleotide sequence was defined as a clonotype. MiTCR v1.1 was used to align the clonotypes against IMGT TRBV, TRBD and TRBJ reference segments. The analysis was restricted to V-J combinations with a frequency above 0.0001, which together covered roughly 99% of the repertoires. The TCS score was defined as the ratio of F50 (clonal expansion) to E x V (chaos), calculated using BLOSUM62-based TCRdist between CDR3 peptides within each V-J. Welch's t-statistics and random forest reduced roughly 540 V-J features to 13, which were used in a naive Bayes classifier (R e1071). TCRdb passed the public sequencing reads through fastp at Q25 and MiXCR, retaining productive beta sequences. Rows matching on CDR3 protein sequence are summarized as one entry with the most common DNA and genes. The V and J calls and clone size are TCRdb's, not the authors'. The table for this sample lists about 300,000 distinct CDR3 sequences; approximately 18% of them were counted only once. The top ten clonotypes cover roughly 39% of the sample.

This TCR was recovered from a man aged 50-59 years with Graves' ophthalmopathy. What was sequenced was blood. The chain uses TRBV28 and TRBJ2-7; TRBD2 agrees with 7 junctional bases. The DNA sequence is given as TGTGCCAGCAGTCCCGTGATGGCGGGAGCCTACGAGCAGTACTTC. The resulting protein is CASSPVMAGAYEQYF.